The 5 T cell receptor beta chains given below trace back to one sample, sequenced in a study of T cell clusters in autoimmune cytopenias. TRB was amplified from roughly 0.25 ug of peripheral blood genomic DNA per sample. TRB was amplified by touch-down multiplex PCR, primer pools A and B combined. From its re-call of the multiplex PCR reads, TCRdb lists each CDR3 protein once, without DNA. The sample totals some 11,000 distinct CDR3 sequences; its top ten clones hold approximately 4.8%. These data also formed part of another study, on T cell repertoires in aging, cancer and after chemotherapy.

Sequenced sample: peripheral blood. These receptors all stem from a human donor in good health.

This rearrangement joins TRBV7-2 to TRBJ2-1; the TCRdb D gene call, TRBD1, has no DNA to confirm it. The CDR3 covers 16 residues. Germline-derived CDR1 and CDR2 are SGHTA and FQGNSA. The CDR3: CASSLAALRGLSEQFF.

This clonotype is medium-sized (0.01 to 0.1%) by frequency. This chain links TRBV20-1 with TRBJ2-1; TCRdb indicates TRBD1, and absent DNA this call remains unverified. This CDR3 spans 14 amino acids. Germline V gene sequence: CDR1 DFQATT, CDR2 SNEGSKA (reference sequence). The CDR3 is CSATGQEKYNEQFF.

The chain joins TRBV29-1 to TRBJ2-7; TCRdb reports TRBD2, a call that lacks DNA to check it against. CDR1 is SQVTM, CDR2 ANQGSEA, per germline. This CDR3 is 15 amino acids long. CDR3: CSVARLAGGHYEQYF.

The chain joins TRBV20-1 to TRBJ1-5; TCRdb picks TRBD1, but there is no DNA to check that call. The CDR3 has 17 residues. Germline V gene sequence: CDR1 DFQATT, CDR2 SNEGSKA (reference sequence). This CDR3 reads CSASRPSGGSGNQPQHF.

This clonotype is classed as medium-sized (0.01 to 0.1%) by frequency. This sequence joins TRBV19 and TRBJ1-1; the D call from TCRdb, TRBD1, cannot be confirmed without DNA. Germline CDR1 is LNHDA and CDR2 is SQIVND (reference sequence). The CDR3 is made up of 13 amino acids. CDR3 sequence: CASNPGRWTEAFF.